This T cell receptor (beta chain) was recovered during a study of T cells in Graves' hyperthyroidism and ophthalmopathy. General study points: Appearing also in blood were most of the thyroid clonotypes expanded above 0.001. Ophthalmopathy and stable hyperthyroidism were separated by a 13 V-J model.

This CDR3 spans 14 amino acids. J lost 3 bases, V lost 4 bases, and 5 bases had no gene match. In germline, CDR1 is SQVTM, CDR2 ANQGSEA. TCR beta CDR3 regions were amplified from RNA transcripts. HTBI primers were used for first-round RT-PCR of the TCR CDR3. One entry per CDR3 protein, called by TCRdb with MiXCR from the multiplex PCR reads. The sample contains about 590,000 distinct CDR3 sequences, around a sixth of which appear only once. Diagnosis relied on clinical symptoms, serum thyroxine and TRAb, thyroid ultrasound and orbital computed tomography. PBMCs were derived from roughly 10 ml fresh peripheral blood. There are many counts of this clonotype. Its cognate antigen is unknown.

Specimen: blood. The origin of this receptor is a woman aged 25 to 39 with Graves' hyperthyroidism. The rearrangement links TRBV29-1 to TRBJ2-3; 9 bases line up with TRBD2. The CDR3 coding sequence is TGCAGCGTTGGAGTAGCGGGAGTTACAGATACGCAGTATTTT. Translation: CSVGVAGVTDTQYF.